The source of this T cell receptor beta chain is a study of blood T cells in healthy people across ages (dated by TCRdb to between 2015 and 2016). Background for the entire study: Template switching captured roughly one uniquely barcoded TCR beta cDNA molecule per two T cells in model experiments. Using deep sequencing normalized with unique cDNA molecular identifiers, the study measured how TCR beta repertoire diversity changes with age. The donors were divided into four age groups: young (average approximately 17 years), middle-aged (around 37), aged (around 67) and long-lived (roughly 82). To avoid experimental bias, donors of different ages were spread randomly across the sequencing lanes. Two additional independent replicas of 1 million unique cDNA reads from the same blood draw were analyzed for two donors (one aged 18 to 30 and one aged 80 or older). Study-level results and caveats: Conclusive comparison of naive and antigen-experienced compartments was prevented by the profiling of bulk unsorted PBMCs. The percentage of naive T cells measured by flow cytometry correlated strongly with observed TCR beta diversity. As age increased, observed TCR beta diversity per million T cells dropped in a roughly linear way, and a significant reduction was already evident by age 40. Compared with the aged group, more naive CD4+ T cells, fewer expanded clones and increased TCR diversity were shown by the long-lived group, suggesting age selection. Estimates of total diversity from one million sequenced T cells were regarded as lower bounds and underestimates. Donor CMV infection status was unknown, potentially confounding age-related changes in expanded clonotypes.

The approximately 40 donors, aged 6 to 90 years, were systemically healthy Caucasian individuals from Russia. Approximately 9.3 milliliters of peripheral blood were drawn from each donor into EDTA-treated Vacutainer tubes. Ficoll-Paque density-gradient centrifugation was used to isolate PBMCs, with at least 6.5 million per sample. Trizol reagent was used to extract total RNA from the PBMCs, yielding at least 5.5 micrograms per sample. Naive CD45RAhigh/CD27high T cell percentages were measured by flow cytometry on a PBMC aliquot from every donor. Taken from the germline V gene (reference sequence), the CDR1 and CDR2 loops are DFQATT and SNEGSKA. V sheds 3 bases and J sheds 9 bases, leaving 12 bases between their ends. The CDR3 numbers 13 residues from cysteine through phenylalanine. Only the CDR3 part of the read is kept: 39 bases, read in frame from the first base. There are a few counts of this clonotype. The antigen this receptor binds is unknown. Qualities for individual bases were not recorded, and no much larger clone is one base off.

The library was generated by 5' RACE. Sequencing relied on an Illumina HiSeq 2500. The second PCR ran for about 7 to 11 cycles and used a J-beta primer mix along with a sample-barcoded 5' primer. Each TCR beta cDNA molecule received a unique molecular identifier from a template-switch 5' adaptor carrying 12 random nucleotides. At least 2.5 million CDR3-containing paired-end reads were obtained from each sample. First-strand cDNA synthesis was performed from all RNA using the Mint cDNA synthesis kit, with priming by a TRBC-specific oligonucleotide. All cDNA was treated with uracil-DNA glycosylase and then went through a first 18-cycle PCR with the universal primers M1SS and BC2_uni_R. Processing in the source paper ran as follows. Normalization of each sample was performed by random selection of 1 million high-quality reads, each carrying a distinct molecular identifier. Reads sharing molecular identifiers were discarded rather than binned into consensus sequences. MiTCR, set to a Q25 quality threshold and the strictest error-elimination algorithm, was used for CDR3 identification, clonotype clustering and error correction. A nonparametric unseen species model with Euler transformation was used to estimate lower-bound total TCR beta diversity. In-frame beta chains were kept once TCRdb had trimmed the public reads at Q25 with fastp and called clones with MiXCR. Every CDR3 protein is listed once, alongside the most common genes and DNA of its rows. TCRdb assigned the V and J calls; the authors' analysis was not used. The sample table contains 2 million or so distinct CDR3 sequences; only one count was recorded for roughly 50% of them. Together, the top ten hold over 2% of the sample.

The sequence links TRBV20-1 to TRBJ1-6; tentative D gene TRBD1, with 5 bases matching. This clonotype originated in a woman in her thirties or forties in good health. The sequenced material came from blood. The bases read TGCAGTGCTAGGCCGTCGGGGCGTTCACCCCTCCACTTT. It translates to CSARPSGRSPLHF.